This TCR beta chain emerged from a study of cytomegalovirus exposure and HLA in healthy donors (dated by TCRdb to between 2016 and 2019). Notes on the research overall: According to a later analysis, one platform produced both the 110 or so validation repertoires and the 670 or so repertoires of the first cohort. The study was designed to test whether signatures of past pathogen exposure could be identified by cataloging public T cell receptors. A separate validation cohort of 100 to 150 different subjects was used in addition to the 666-subject first cohort. To predict cytomegalovirus infection status, the study brought together high-throughput TCR immunosequencing, statistical association of individual TCRs with disease status, and machine learning.

Donors formed part of the validation cohort, which comprised over a hundred subjects and was distinct from the first cohort of 666 subjects. General conclusions and limits of the study: A later analysis lacked HLA typing for the validation cohort, so it scored co-occurrence in that cohort across all 110 or so repertoires. The study listed 170 or so TCR beta chains as associated with cytomegalovirus. The classifier was reported to diagnose cytomegalovirus status with high specificity and sensitivity in both the original cohort and the validation cohort. In vitro tests confirmed that three of the cytomegalovirus-associated TCR beta chains recognize cytomegalovirus antigens. According to the authors, the approach could potentially be generalized to other disease states and immunological phenotypes. A later analysis found that TCRs clustered in the first cohort also tended to co-occur in the 120 validation repertoires, with about 94% of cluster scores above 0. While some public TCRs were present in many individuals, most TCR sequences turned up only very rarely across donors.

Library construction relied on the immunoSEQ multiplex PCR assay. The study's processing was this. A statistical classification framework was built for diagnosing cytomegalovirus status from the catalog of TCR beta chain sequences. TCRdb carries this immuneACCESS record with in-frame sequences only. Its versions omit some clonotypes, under half of them owing to an unresolved V gene in the studies checked, with the rest unexplained. The V and J calls and clone size come from that table; D and trimming were worked out from the DNA. The sample profile shows 130,000 or so clones; over 80% of them were found once. The leading ten clones occupy 6.2% of the sample. The CDR3 holds 15 amino acids from the cysteine to the phenylalanine. Only CDR3 DNA remains: 45 bases, in frame from the first base. According to the germline V gene (reference sequence), CDR1 reads LNHDA and CDR2 reads SQIVND. For this chain, trimming is 7 bases at the V end and 0 bases at the J end, and the number of junction bases without a gene match is 8.

On this clone itself: Its antigen remains unidentified. Base quality data are lacking; no much larger clone is found one base away.

The TCR sequence derives from a woman in her 30s in good health and CMV-seropositive. The sequenced sample was PBMCs. This sequence uses TRBV19 and TRBJ1-1, and 7 bases in between align with TRBD1. The CDR3 protein: CASTGVGGMNTEAFF. The nucleotide sequence reads as follows: TGTGCCAGTACCGGTGTAGGGGGCATGAACACTGAAGCTTTCTTT.